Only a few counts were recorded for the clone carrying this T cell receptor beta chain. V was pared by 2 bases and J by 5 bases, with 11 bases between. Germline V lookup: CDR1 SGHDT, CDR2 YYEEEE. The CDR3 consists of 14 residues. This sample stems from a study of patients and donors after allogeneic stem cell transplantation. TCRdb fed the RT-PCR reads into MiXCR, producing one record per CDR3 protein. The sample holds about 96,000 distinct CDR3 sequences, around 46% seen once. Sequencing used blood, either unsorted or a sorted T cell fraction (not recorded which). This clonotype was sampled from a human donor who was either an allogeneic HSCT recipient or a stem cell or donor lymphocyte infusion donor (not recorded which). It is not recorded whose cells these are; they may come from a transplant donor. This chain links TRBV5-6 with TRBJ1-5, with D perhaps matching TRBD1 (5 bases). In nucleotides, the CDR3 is TGTGCCAGCAGCTTCGGGGCAGGTGATCAGCCCCAGCATTTT. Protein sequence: CASSFGAGDQPQHF.